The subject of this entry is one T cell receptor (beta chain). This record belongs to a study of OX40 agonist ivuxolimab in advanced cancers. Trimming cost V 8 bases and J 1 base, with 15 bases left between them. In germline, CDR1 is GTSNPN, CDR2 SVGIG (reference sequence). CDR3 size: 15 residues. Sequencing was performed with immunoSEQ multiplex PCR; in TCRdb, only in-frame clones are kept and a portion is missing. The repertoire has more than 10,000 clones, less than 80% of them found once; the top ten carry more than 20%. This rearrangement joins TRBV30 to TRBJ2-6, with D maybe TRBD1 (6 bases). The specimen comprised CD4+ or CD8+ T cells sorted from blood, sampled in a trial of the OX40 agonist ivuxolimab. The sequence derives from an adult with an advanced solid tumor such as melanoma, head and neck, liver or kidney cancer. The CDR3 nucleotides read TGTGCCCACCAACAGGGTTCGTCTGGGGCCAACGTCCTGACTTTC. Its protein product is CAHQQGSSGANVLTF.